The entry below gives a single T cell receptor beta chain sequence along with its context. The sample originates from a study of blood T cell repertoires in COVID-19. From germline, CDR1 is LNHDA and CDR2 SQIVND (reference sequence). The V gene lost 6 bases and the J gene lost 8 bases, with 14 bases spanning the gap. The CDR3 sequence is 13 residues long. Authors' data handling: It was from reference gene primer amplification that nucleated cell counts were estimated. Only in-frame clones appear in the TCRdb table, and some are missing; sequencing was by immunoSEQ multiplex PCR. That table furnishes V, J and clone size, whereas the DNA furnished D and trimming. The sample has some 200,000 clones; 86% are singletons.

V gene TRBV19 combines with J gene TRBJ2-1, with D possibly matching TRBD1 (5 bases). Sequenced sample: peripheral blood. The sequence derives from a man aged 45-60 years with acute or convalescent COVID-19. The CDR3 region is CASSSKGFHEQFF. DNA for the CDR3: TGTGCCAGTAGCTCAAAGGGGTTCCATGAGCAGTTCTTC. The full variable domain, its missing parts supplied by reference TRBV19 and TRBJ2-1, is DGGITQSPKYLFRKEGQNVTLSCEQNLNHDAMYWYRQDPGQGLRLIYYSQIVNDFQKGDIAEGYSVSREKKESFPLTVTSAQKNPTAFYLCASSSKGFHEQFFGPGTRLTVL.